This TCR beta chain was sequenced for a study of cytomegalovirus exposure and HLA in healthy donors. Study conclusions and caveats: Later analysis showed TCR association rates varying by HLA locus, highest for DRB1 and lowest for HLA-C. Other equally common chains were less clonally expanded than HLA-associated TCR beta chains, a later analysis showed. Usually a TCR sequence was rare, but some public TCRs were found in many donors.

This CDR3 has 13 residues. The V segment lost 2 bases and the J segment 12 bases; nucleotides outside the gene matches: 7. Germline V gives CDR1 MDHEN, CDR2 SYDVKM. The PCR made use of 60 Vbeta and 13 Jbeta primers. Here immunoSEQ multiplex PCR was the method, and the copy in TCRdb shows in-frame clones only, minus some. The sample has about 140,000 clones, roughly four fifths seen once. Details on this clone: Its antigen remains unidentified.

The sequence came from a man between 25 and 39 years old in good health and CMV-seropositive. The V and J genes are TRBV28 and TRBJ1-5, with 7 bases that match TRBD1. Sequenced: PBMCs. This CDR3 is CASSLRQGHLQHF. The DNA for the CDR3 is TGTGCCAGCAGTTTACGACAGGGCCATCTCCAGCATTTT. Full variable domain (remainder filled in from reference TRBV28 and TRBJ1-5): DVKVTQSSRYLVKRTGEKVFLECVQDMDHENMFWYRQDPGLGLRLIYFSYDVKMKEKGDIPEGYSVSREKKERFSLILESASTNQTSMYLCASSLRQGHLQHFGDGTRLSIL.